The source of this T cell receptor beta chain is a study of T-cell reconstitution after alpha-beta-depleted transplantation in children. Study findings and constraints: Reportedly, alpha-beta T cells present about two months post-transplant originated from several hundred expanded clones of graft origin. Certain patients had high TCRbeta diversity at day 60, and it came from recipient T cells and thymic progenitors that survived.

A TCRbeta library incorporating unique molecular identifiers was prepared. MiXCR, run by TCRdb on the PCR reads, gives a single entry per CDR3 protein. The table records approximately 290,000 distinct CDR3 sequences, roughly 11% of them present only once. This clonotype was observed many times. Its antigen is as yet unknown. After removal of 5 bases from V and 8 bases from J, the junction contained 12 bases not matched to a gene. This CDR3 spans 17 amino acids. CDR1 is SSHAT and CDR2 is FNYEAQ in the germline V gene (reference sequence). The TCR originated in a male patient between 2 and 9 years old who had a stem cell transplant for chronic granulomatous disease, so the T cells may come from the graft donor. The rearrangement joins TRBV7-7 to TRBJ2-1, with 13 positions matching TRBD2. The sample was peripheral blood, taken 180 days after TCRalphabeta/CD19-depleted stem cell transplant. This CDR3 is CASSPRRTSGRVYEQFF. The DNA for the CDR3 is TGTGCCAGCAGCCCGAGACGAACTAGCGGGAGGGTCTATGAGCAGTTCTTC.